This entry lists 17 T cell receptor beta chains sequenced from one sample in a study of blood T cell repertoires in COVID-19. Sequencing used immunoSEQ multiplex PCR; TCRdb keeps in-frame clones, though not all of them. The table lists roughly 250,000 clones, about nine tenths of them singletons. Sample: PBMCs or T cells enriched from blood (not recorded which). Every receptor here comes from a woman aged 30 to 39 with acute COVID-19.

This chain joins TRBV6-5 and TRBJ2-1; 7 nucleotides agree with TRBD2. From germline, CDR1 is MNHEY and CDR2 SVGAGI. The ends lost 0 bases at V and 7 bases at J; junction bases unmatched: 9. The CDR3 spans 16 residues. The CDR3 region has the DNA TGTGCCAGCAGTTACTCGGGGCGGGAGTGGAGGAATGAGCAGTTCTTC. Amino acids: CASSYSGREWRNEQFF.

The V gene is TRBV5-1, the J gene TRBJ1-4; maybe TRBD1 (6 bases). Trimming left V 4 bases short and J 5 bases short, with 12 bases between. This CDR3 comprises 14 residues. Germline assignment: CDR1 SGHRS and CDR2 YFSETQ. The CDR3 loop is CASSPGAQNEKLFF. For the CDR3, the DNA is TGCGCCAGCAGCCCAGGGGCCCAGAATGAAAAACTGTTTTTT.

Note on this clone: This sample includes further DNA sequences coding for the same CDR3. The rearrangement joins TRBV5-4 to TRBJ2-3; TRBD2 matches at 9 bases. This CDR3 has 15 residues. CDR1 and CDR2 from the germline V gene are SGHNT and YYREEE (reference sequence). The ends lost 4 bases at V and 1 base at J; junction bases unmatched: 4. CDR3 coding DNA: TGTGCCAGCAGCCTCCGGACTAGCGGCACAGATACGCAGTATTTT. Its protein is CASSLRTSGTDTQYF.

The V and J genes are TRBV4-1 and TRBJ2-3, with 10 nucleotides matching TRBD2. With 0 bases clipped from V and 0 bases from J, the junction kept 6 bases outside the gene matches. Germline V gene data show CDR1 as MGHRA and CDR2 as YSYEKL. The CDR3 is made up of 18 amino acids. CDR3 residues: CASSQDAVTSGSTDTQYF. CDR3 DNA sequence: TGCGCCAGCAGCCAAGATGCTGTGACTAGCGGGAGCACAGATACGCAGTATTTT.

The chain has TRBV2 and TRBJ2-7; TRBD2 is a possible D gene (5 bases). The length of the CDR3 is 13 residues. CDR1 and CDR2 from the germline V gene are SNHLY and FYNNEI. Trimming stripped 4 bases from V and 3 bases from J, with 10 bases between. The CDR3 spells CASSVLVFYEQYF. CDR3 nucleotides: TGTGCCAGCAGTGTACTAGTTTTCTACGAGCAGTACTTC.

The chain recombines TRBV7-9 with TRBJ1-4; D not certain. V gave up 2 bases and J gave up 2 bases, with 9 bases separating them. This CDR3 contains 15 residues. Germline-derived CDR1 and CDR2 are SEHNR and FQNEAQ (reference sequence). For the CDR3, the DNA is TGTGCCAGCAGCTTACCCCACGGGACTAATGAAAAACTGTTTTTT. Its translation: CASSLPHGTNEKLFF.

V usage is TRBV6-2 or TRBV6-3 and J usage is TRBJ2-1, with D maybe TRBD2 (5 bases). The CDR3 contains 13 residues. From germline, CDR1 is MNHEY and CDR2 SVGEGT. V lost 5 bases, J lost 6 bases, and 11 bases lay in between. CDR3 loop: CASSRTRGNEQFF. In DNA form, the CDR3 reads TGTGCCAGCAGTCGAACCCGGGGCAATGAGCAGTTCTTC.

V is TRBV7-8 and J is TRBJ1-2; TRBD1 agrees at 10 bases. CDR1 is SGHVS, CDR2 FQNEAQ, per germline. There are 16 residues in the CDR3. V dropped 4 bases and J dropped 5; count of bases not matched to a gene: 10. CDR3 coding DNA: TGTGCCAGCAGCTCATCGGACAGGGGGGTGGTTTATGGCTACACCTTC. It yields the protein CASSSSDRGVVYGYTF. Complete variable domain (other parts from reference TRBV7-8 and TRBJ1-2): GAGVSQSPRYKVAKRGQDVALRCDPISGHVSLFWYQQALGQGPEFLTYFQNEAQLDKSGLPSDRFFAERPEGSVSTLKIQRTQQEDSAVYLCASSSSDRGVVYGYTFGSGTRLTVV.

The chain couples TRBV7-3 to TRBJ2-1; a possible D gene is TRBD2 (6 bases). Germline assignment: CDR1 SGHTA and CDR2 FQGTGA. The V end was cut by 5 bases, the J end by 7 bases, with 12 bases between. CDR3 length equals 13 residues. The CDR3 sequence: CASSVAGKNEQFF. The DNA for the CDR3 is TGTGCCAGCAGCGTGGCGGGGAAGAATGAGCAGTTCTTC.

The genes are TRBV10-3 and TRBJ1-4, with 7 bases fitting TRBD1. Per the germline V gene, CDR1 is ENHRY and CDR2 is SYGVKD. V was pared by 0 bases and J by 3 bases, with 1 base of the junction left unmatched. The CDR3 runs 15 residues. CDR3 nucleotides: TGTGCCATCAGTGAGTCCGGGACAGCTAATGAAAAACTGTTTTTT. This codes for CAISESGTANEKLFF.

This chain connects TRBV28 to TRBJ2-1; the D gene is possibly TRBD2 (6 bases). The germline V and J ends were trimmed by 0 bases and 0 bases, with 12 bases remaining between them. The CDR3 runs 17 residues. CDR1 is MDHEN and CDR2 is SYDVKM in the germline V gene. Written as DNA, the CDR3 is TGTGCCAGCAGTTTATGGGTACGGACTACCTCCTACAATGAGCAGTTCTTC. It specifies CASSLWVRTTSYNEQFF.

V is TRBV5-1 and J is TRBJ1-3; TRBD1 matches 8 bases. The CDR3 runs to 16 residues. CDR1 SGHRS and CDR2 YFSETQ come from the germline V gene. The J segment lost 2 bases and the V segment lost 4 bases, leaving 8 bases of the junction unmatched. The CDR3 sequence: CASSDPTGDPGNTIYF. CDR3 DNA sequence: TGCGCCAGCAGCGACCCGACAGGGGACCCTGGAAACACCATATATTTT.

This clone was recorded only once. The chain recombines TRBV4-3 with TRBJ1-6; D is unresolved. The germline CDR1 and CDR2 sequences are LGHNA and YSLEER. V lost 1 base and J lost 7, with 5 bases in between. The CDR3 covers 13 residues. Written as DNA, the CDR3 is TGCGCCAGCAGCCAAGTTCGGAATTCACCCCTCCACTTT. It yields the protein CASSQVRNSPLHF.

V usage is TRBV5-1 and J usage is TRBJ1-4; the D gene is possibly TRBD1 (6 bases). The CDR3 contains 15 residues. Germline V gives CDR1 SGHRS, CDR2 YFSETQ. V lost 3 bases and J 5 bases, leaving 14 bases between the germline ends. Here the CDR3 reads CASSWAGQLNEKLFF. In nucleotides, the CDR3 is TGCGCCAGCAGCTGGGCCGGACAGCTAAATGAAAAACTGTTTTTT.

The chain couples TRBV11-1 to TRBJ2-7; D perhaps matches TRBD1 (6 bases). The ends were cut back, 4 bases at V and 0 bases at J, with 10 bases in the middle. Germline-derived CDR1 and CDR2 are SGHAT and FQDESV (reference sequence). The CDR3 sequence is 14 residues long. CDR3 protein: CASSSWDNSYEQYF. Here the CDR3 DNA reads TGTGCCAGCAGCTCTTGGGACAACTCCTACGAGCAGTACTTC. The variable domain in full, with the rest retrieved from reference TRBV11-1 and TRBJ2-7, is EAEVAQSPRYKITEKSQAVAFWCDPISGHATLYWYRQILGQGPELLVQFQDESVVDDSQLPKDRFSAERLKGVDSTLKIQPAELGDSAMYLCASSSWDNSYEQYFGPGTRLTVT.

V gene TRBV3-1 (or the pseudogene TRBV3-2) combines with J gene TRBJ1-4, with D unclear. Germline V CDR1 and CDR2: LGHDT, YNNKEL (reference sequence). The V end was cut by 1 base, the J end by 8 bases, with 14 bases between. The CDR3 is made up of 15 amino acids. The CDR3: CASSQVNRPGEKLFF. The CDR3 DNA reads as TGTGCCAGCAGCCAAGTGAATCGCCCGGGGGAAAAACTGTTTTTT.

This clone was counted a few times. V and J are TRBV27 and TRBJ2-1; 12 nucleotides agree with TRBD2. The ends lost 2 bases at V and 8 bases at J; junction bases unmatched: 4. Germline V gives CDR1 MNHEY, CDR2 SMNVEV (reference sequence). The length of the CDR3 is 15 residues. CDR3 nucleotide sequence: TGTGCCAGCAGTTTACGGACTAGCGGGATGGATGAGCAGTTCTTC. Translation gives CASSLRTSGMDEQFF.